This TCR beta chain was obtained from a study of OX40 agonist ivuxolimab in advanced cancers. At the level of the study: Patients received ivuxolimab, an intravenous treatment, every 2 weeks at 0.01 to 10 mg/kg. A diagnosis of hepatocellular carcinoma, melanoma, renal cell or head and neck cancer was present in dose-escalation patients. Study-level points and caveats: Among some nonresponders, normalized T-cell clonal expansion was also low.

The V end was cut by 6 bases, the J end by 1 base, with 13 bases between. This CDR3 is 14 amino acids long. The germline gives CDR1 MNHEY, CDR2 SMNVEV (reference sequence). As concerns this clone: The antigen remains unidentified. A clone one base away is much larger, so this may be a read error. Additional DNA sequences in this sample encode the identical CDR3.

Here immunoSEQ multiplex PCR was the method, and the copy in TCRdb shows in-frame clones only, minus some. The sample consists of about 63,000 clones, roughly nine tenths of them appearing once. The chain links TRBV27 to TRBJ2-7, with unresolved D. Source: CD4+ or CD8+ T cells sorted from blood, taken in a trial of the OX40 agonist ivuxolimab. The origin of this receptor is an adult with an advanced solid tumor such as melanoma, head and neck, liver or kidney cancer. CDR3 sequence reads: CASSFGRQSYEQYF. The CDR3, as DNA: TGTGCCAGCAGCTTTGGGCGACAATCCTACGAGCAGTACTTC.